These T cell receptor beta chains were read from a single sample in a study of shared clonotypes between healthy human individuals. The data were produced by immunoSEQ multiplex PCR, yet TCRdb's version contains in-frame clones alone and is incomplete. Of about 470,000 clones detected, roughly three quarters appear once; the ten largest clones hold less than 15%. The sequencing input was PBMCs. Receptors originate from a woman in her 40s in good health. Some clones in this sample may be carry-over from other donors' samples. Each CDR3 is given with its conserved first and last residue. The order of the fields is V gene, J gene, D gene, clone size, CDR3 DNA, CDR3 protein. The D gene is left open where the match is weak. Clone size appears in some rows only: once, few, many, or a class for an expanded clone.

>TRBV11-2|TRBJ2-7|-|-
TGTGCCAGCAGCTTAACCTTCTCAGGCTACGAGCAGTACTTC
CASSLTFSGYEQYF
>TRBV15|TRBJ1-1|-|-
TGTGCCACCAGCAGAGAACTGAACACTGAAGCTTTCTTT
CATSRELNTEAFF
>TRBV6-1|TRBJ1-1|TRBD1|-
TGTGCCAGCAGCCGGGACAGGGGGACTGAAGCTTTCTTT
CASSRDRGTEAFF
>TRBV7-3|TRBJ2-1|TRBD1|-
TGTGCCAGCAGCCCCGGACAGGGTCGCCATGAGCAGTTCTTC
CASSPGQGRHEQFF
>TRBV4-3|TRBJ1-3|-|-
TGCGCCAGCAGCCAAGGCACAGGGTCTGGAAACACCATATATTTT
CASSQGTGSGNTIYF
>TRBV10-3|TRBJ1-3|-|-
TGTGCCATCAATGACGGAAACACCATATATTTT
CAINDGNTIYF
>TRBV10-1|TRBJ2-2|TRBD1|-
TGCGCCAGCAGTGGACAGGGTCAAACCGGGGAGCTGTTTTTT
CASSGQGQTGELFF
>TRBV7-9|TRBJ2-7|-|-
TGTGCCAGCAGCATCCCTGGCGGGACCTACGAGCAGTACTTC
CASSIPGGTYEQYF
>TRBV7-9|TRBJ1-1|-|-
TGTGCCAGCAGCTTCACAGGGAGGACTGAAGCTTTCTTT
CASSFTGRTEAFF
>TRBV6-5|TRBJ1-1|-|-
TGTGCCAGCAGTTACGGGAGGGGTGGGGCTTTCTTT
CASSYGRGGAFF
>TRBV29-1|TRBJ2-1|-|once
TGCAGCACACGACGGAACATTAACAATGAGCAGTTCTTC
CSTRRNINNEQFF
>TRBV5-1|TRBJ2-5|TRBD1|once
TGCGCCAGCAGCATAGGACAGGGGCGAGAGACCCAGTACTTC
CASSIGQGRETQYF
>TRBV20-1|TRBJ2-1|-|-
TGCAGTGCTAGAGTTTATAATGAGCAGTTCTTC
CSARVYNEQFF
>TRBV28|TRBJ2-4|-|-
TGTGCCAGCAGTAGCTACAGGGCCCAAGCCAAAAACATTCAGTACTTC
CASSSYRAQAKNIQYF
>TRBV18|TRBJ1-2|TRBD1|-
TGTGCCAGCTCACCAAGGACGGGACAGGGGCATACTAACTATGGCTACACCTTC
CASSPRTGQGHTNYGYTF
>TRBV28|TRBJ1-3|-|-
TGTGCCAGCAGTTTAGACCCCAACAGAAACACCATATATTTT
CASSLDPNRNTIYF
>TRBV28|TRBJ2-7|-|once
TGTGCCAGCAGACGAGACTACGAGCAGTACTTC
CASRRDYEQYF
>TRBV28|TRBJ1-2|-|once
TGTGCCAGCCGGCCTACGGACGGAGGCTACACCTTC
CASRPTDGGYTF
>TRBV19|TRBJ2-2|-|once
TGTGCCAGTAGTATATCTAGCGTCAGGGGGAACACCGGGGAGCTGTTTTTT
CASSISSVRGNTGELFF
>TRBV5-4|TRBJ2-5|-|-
TGTGCCAGCAGCAGAGCCGGGACCCCGAGAGAGACCCAGTACTTC
CASSRAGTPRETQYF
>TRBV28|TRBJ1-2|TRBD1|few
TGTGCCAGCAGAGAATCCGGGACAGGGGCCTCGAGACGCGGCTACACCTTC
CASRESGTGASRRGYTF
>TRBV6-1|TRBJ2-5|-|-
TGTGCCAGCAGTGTCCCGGGGCAAGAGACCCAGTACTTC
CASSVPGQETQYF
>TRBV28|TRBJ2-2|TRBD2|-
TGTGCCAGCAGTTTAAGGACTAGCGGGAGCGGGGAGCTGTTTTTT
CASSLRTSGSGELFF
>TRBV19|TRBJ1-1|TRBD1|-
TGTGCCAGTAGTGTACAGGGGGTAAACACTGAAGCTTTCTTT
CASSVQGVNTEAFF
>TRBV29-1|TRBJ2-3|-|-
TGCAGCTCTACGGGGGACATTAGCACAGATACGCAGTATTTT
CSSTGDISTDTQYF
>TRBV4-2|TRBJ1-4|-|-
TGTGCCAGCAGCCAAGAACCAAGTAATGAAAAACTGTTTTTT
CASSQEPSNEKLFF
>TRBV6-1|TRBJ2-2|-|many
TGTGCCAGCACGTACAGGGACACCGGGGAGCTGTTTTTT
CASTYRDTGELFF
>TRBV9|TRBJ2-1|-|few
TGTGCCAGCAGCCCCCCGGCCCTAGCTGAGCAGTTCTTC
CASSPPALAEQFF
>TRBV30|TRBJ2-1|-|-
TGTGCCTGGGGGCGGGGAGGATACAATGAGCAGTTCTTC
CAWGRGGYNEQFF
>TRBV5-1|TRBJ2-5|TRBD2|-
TGCGCCAGCAGCTTGGATGGAGCGGGAGCCCCAGGGACCCAGTACTTC
CASSLDGAGAPGTQYF
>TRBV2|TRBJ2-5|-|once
TGTGCCAGCAGTGAATACAGGCAAGAGACCCAGTACTTC
CASSEYRQETQYF
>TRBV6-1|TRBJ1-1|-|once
TGTGCCAGCGATTCCAGGAACACTGAAGCTTTCTTT
CASDSRNTEAFF
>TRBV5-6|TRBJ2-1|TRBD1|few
TGTGCCAGCAGCTTCCTGGACAGGGATTACAATGAGCAGTTCTTC
CASSFLDRDYNEQFF
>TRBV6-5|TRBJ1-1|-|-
TGTGCCAGCAGGTACGACAGACTGAACACTGAAGCTTTCTTT
CASRYDRLNTEAFF
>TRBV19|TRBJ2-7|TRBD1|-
TGTGCCAGTACCGGGACAGGGGGCGGCGAGCAGTACTTC
CASTGTGGGEQYF
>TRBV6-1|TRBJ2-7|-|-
TGTGCCAGCAGCGCTAAGAGGACAGAAGTCTACGAGCAGTACTTC
CASSAKRTEVYEQYF
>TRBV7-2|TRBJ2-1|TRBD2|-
TGTGCCAGCAGCTGGCGGGAGTTTGGTGAGCAGTTCTTC
CASSWREFGEQFF
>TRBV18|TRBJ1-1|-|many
TGTGCCAGCTCAGGACAGTCGAACACTGAAGCTTTCTTT
CASSGQSNTEAFF
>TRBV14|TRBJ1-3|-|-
TGTGCCAGCAAAGGAGATTTGGCAGGAAACACCATATATTTT
CASKGDLAGNTIYF
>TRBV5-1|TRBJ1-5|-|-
TGCGCCAGCAGCTTGTCGGGGGCGCCTCAGCCCCAGCATTTT
CASSLSGAPQPQHF
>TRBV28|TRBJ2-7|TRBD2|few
TGTGCCAGCAGGCCGGGACTAGCGGGAGAGGAGCAGTACTTC
CASRPGLAGEEQYF
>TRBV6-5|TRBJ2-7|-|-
TGTGCCAGCAGCCTCGGACAGAATTCCTACGAGCAGTACTTC
CASSLGQNSYEQYF
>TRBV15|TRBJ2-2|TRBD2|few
TGTGCCACCAGCAGAGATCTAGCGGTCCCCACCGGGGAGCTGTTTTTT
CATSRDLAVPTGELFF
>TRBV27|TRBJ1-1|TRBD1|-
TGTGCCAGCAGTTTAGGCAGGGGGCTCACTGAAGCTTTCTTT
CASSLGRGLTEAFF